A single sample gave rise to the 3 T cell receptor beta chains below, sequenced in a study of early T cells in non-severe SARS-CoV-2 infection. TCRdb reanalysed the 5' RACE reads using MiXCR and keeps one entry per CDR3 protein. The repertoire consists of about 50,000 distinct CDR3 sequences, with over 12% occurring once and the leading ten covering about 4%. The sample here was whole blood, taken at baseline. The source of these receptors is an adult who was a healthcare worker with PCR-confirmed SARS-CoV-2 infection or an uninfected control (not recorded which).

The rearrangement joins TRBV28 to TRBJ2-1; possibly TRBD1 for D (5 bases). The CDR3 is made up of 12 amino acids. Germline CDR1 and CDR2: MDHEN and SYDVKM. V was cut by 8 bases and J by 3 bases, with 8 bases left in between. CDR3 nucleotide sequence: TGTGCCAGCGGGGCAGTCTACAATGAGCAGTTCTTC. Amino acid sequence: CASGAVYNEQFF.

This clonotype has more than one count but fewer than ten. The chain links TRBV11-2 to TRBJ2-1; D is unresolved. The ends were cut back, 0 bases at V and 8 bases at J, with 11 bases in the middle. The germline CDR1 and CDR2 sequences are SGHAT and FQNNGV. The CDR3 loop spans 14 amino acids. The CDR3: CASSLDPGIDEQFF. Here the CDR3 DNA reads TGTGCCAGCAGCTTAGATCCGGGCATTGATGAGCAGTTCTTC. Combining the CDR3 with reference TRBV11-2 and TRBJ2-1 gives the whole variable domain EAGVAQSPRYKIIEKRQSVAFWCNPISGHATLYWYQQILGQGPKLLIQFQNNGVVDDSQLPKDRFSAERLKGVDSTLKIQPAKLEDSAVYLCASSLDPGIDEQFFGPGTRLTVL.

This clonotype was counted between two and nine times. CDR3 bases: TGTGCCAGCAGGACTAGCGGGGGGAACACCGGGGAGCTGTTTTTT. It codes for CASRTSGGNTGELFF. The chain links TRBV12-3 or TRBV12-4 to TRBJ2-2; 12 bases align to TRBD2. The J segment lost 1 base and the V segment lost 6 bases, leaving 0 bases of the junction unmatched. The CDR3 runs 15 residues.